This is a list of T cell receptor beta chains from one sample in a study of blood T cell repertoires in COVID-19. TCRdb keeps only in-frame clones here, not all; method: immunoSEQ multiplex PCR. This repertoire shows 150,000 to 200,000 clones, approximately 84% found once; its top ten account for roughly 11%. Source material: peripheral blood. These TCRs come from a man aged 65-85 years with active or convalescent COVID-19. The CDR3 runs from the conserved cysteine through the conserved F or W. The order of the fields is clone size, V gene, D gene, J gene, CDR3 protein, CDR3 DNA. The D gene is left open where the match is weak. Only part of the rows carry a size: once, few, many, or a class if the clone is expanded.

clone_size: NA
v_call: TRBV11-2
d_call: TRBD1
j_call: TRBJ2-1
cdr3_aa: CASSLRTGAGNEQFF
cdr3_nt: TGTGCCAGCAGCTTACGTACAGGGGCAGGCAATGAGCAGTTCTTC

clone_size: NA
v_call: TRBV19
d_call: TRBD1
j_call: TRBJ1-5
cdr3_aa: CASRKGRQGDRQPQHF
cdr3_nt: TGTGCCAGTAGGAAGGGCCGACAGGGCGATCGGCAGCCCCAGCATTTT

clone_size: NA
v_call: TRBV19
d_call: NA
j_call: TRBJ1-2
cdr3_aa: CASKPTPQAYGYTF
cdr3_nt: TGTGCCAGTAAGCCGACCCCCCAGGCCTATGGCTACACCTTC

clone_size: once
v_call: TRBV29-1
d_call: TRBD1
j_call: TRBJ2-7
cdr3_aa: CSVLGGPSSYEQYF
cdr3_nt: TGCAGCGTACTAGGGGGCCCGAGCTCCTACGAGCAGTACTTC

clone_size: NA
v_call: TRBV7-9
d_call: TRBD1
j_call: TRBJ2-2
cdr3_aa: CASSRTGGSPANTGELFF
cdr3_nt: TGTGCCAGCAGCCGGACAGGGGGCTCACCAGCGAACACCGGGGAGCTGTTTTTT

clone_size: NA
v_call: TRBV5-1
d_call: NA
j_call: TRBJ1-5
cdr3_aa: CASSLSPGRNQPQHF
cdr3_nt: TGCGCCAGCAGCTTGTCCCCAGGGAGGAATCAGCCCCAGCATTTT

clone_size: NA
v_call: TRBV12-3/TRBV12-4
d_call: NA
j_call: TRBJ2-7
cdr3_aa: CASSGDNSYEQYF
cdr3_nt: TGTGCCAGCAGTGGGGACAACTCCTACGAGCAGTACTTC

clone_size: NA
v_call: TRBV5-1
d_call: TRBD1
j_call: TRBJ1-4
cdr3_aa: CASSLVGTANEKLFF
cdr3_nt: TGCGCCAGCAGCTTGGTCGGGACAGCTAATGAAAAACTGTTTTTT

clone_size: few
v_call: TRBV7-9
d_call: NA
j_call: TRBJ1-2
cdr3_aa: CASSLPWGGAPNYGYTF
cdr3_nt: TGTGCCAGCAGCTTACCCTGGGGAGGGGCACCTAACTATGGCTACACCTTC

clone_size: NA
v_call: TRBV18
d_call: TRBD1
j_call: TRBJ1-1
cdr3_aa: CASSPGQGSVTEAFF
cdr3_nt: TGTGCCAGCTCACCGGGACAGGGAAGCGTCACTGAAGCTTTCTTT

clone_size: NA
v_call: TRBV5-4
d_call: NA
j_call: TRBJ2-7
cdr3_aa: CASSLGGGEQYF
cdr3_nt: TGTGCCAGCAGCTTGGGCGGAGGCGAGCAGTACTTC

clone_size: few
v_call: TRBV12-3/TRBV12-4
d_call: NA
j_call: TRBJ1-2
cdr3_aa: CASRWTDGGYTF
cdr3_nt: TGTGCCAGCAGATGGACAGACGGTGGATACACCTTC

clone_size: many
v_call: TRBV9
d_call: NA
j_call: TRBJ1-1
cdr3_aa: CASSPHVKQGIEAFF
cdr3_nt: TGTGCCAGCAGCCCCCATGTCAAACAGGGTATTGAAGCTTTCTTT

clone_size: NA
v_call: TRBV19
d_call: NA
j_call: TRBJ1-3
cdr3_aa: CASSMGQGGNTIYF
cdr3_nt: TGTGCCAGTAGTATGGGGCAGGGTGGAAACACCATATATTTT

clone_size: NA
v_call: TRBV30
d_call: NA
j_call: TRBJ2-1
cdr3_aa: CAWSSSGYNEQFF
cdr3_nt: TGTGCCTGGAGTTCCTCAGGCTACAATGAGCAGTTCTTC

clone_size: NA
v_call: TRBV9
d_call: TRBD2
j_call: TRBJ2-1
cdr3_aa: CASSVGSGAYNEQFF
cdr3_nt: TGTGCCAGCAGCGTAGGGAGCGGGGCCTACAATGAGCAGTTCTTC

clone_size: NA
v_call: TRBV29-1
d_call: NA
j_call: TRBJ2-1
cdr3_aa: CSAGGRSYNEQFF
cdr3_nt: TGCAGCGCCGGGGGTAGGTCCTACAATGAGCAGTTCTTC

clone_size: NA
v_call: TRBV19
d_call: NA
j_call: TRBJ1-5
cdr3_aa: CASTARGTSYSNQPQHF
cdr3_nt: TGTGCCAGTACTGCCCGGGGAACGTCTTATAGCAATCAGCCCCAGCATTTT

clone_size: NA
v_call: TRBV28
d_call: TRBD2
j_call: TRBJ2-7
cdr3_aa: CASSSPGTSGDGEQYF
cdr3_nt: TGTGCCAGCAGTTCCCCCGGGACTAGCGGGGATGGGGAGCAGTACTTC

clone_size: NA
v_call: TRBV5-1
d_call: TRBD2
j_call: TRBJ2-1
cdr3_aa: CASSYSLAGGPNEQFF
cdr3_nt: TGCGCCAGCAGCTACTCACTAGCGGGAGGGCCCAATGAGCAGTTCTTC

clone_size: NA
v_call: TRBV19
d_call: NA
j_call: TRBJ2-2
cdr3_aa: CASGNEGYGTGELFF
cdr3_nt: TGTGCCAGTGGGAATGAGGGTTACGGCACCGGGGAGCTGTTTTTT

clone_size: NA
v_call: TRBV14
d_call: TRBD1
j_call: TRBJ1-4
cdr3_aa: CASSPDRATNEKLFF
cdr3_nt: TGTGCCAGCAGCCCGGACAGGGCAACTAATGAAAAACTGTTTTTT

clone_size: NA
v_call: TRBV5-1
d_call: TRBD1
j_call: TRBJ2-7
cdr3_aa: CASTPGGYEQYF
cdr3_nt: TGCGCCAGTACTCCAGGGGGCTACGAGCAGTACTTC

clone_size: NA
v_call: TRBV24-1
d_call: NA
j_call: TRBJ1-3
cdr3_aa: CATSDSRGSGNTIYF
cdr3_nt: TGTGCCACCAGTGATTCGCGGGGCTCTGGAAACACCATATATTTT

clone_size: NA
v_call: TRBV2
d_call: NA
j_call: TRBJ2-3
cdr3_aa: CASSGTMPDTQYF
cdr3_nt: TGTGCCAGCAGTGGGACTATGCCAGATACGCAGTATTTT

clone_size: NA
v_call: TRBV2
d_call: NA
j_call: TRBJ1-1
cdr3_aa: CASSAQTNTEAFF
cdr3_nt: TGTGCCAGCAGTGCACAGACGAACACTGAAGCTTTCTTT

clone_size: NA
v_call: TRBV6-5
d_call: TRBD1
j_call: TRBJ1-1
cdr3_aa: CASRRQGDWTEAFF
cdr3_nt: TGTGCCAGCAGGAGACAGGGCGATTGGACTGAAGCTTTCTTT

clone_size: once
v_call: TRBV7-2
d_call: TRBD2
j_call: TRBJ2-3
cdr3_aa: CASSFGGRDTDTQYF
cdr3_nt: TGTGCCAGCAGCTTTGGCGGGAGGGACACAGATACGCAGTATTTT

clone_size: NA
v_call: TRBV7-3
d_call: TRBD2
j_call: TRBJ2-3
cdr3_aa: CASSPSGTGGPTDTQYF
cdr3_nt: TGTGCCAGCAGCCCGAGCGGTACGGGAGGGCCCACGGATACGCAGTATTTT

clone_size: NA
v_call: TRBV25-1
d_call: NA
j_call: TRBJ1-6
cdr3_aa: CATGRGFDSPLHF
cdr3_nt: TGTGCCACCGGGCGGGGTTTTGATTCACCCCTCCACTTT

clone_size: NA
v_call: TRBV28
d_call: TRBD1
j_call: TRBJ2-1
cdr3_aa: CASSEPTGGPTGSSYNEQFF
cdr3_nt: TGTGCCAGCAGCGAACCGACAGGGGGCCCGACTGGAAGCTCCTACAATGAGCAGTTCTTC

clone_size: NA
v_call: TRBV14
d_call: NA
j_call: TRBJ2-5
cdr3_aa: CASSQDNRATQYF
cdr3_nt: TGTGCCAGCAGCCAAGATAACAGGGCGACCCAGTACTTC

clone_size: NA
v_call: TRBV2
d_call: TRBD1
j_call: TRBJ2-7
cdr3_aa: CASSLPGQLYEQYF
cdr3_nt: TGTGCCAGCAGTCTACCGGGACAGCTCTACGAGCAGTACTTC

clone_size: NA
v_call: TRBV28
d_call: TRBD1
j_call: TRBJ1-6
cdr3_aa: CASSWRLTGTNNSPLHF
cdr3_nt: TGTGCCAGCAGTTGGAGGCTGACAGGGACAAATAATTCACCCCTCCACTTT

clone_size: few
v_call: TRBV19
d_call: TRBD1
j_call: TRBJ1-4
cdr3_aa: CASKLQGANEKLFF
cdr3_nt: TGTGCCAGTAAACTACAGGGGGCTAATGAAAAACTGTTTTTT

clone_size: NA
v_call: TRBV19
d_call: NA
j_call: TRBJ1-5
cdr3_aa: CASSPLDRSNQPQHF
cdr3_nt: TGTGCCAGTAGCCCCCTAGACAGATCCAATCAGCCCCAGCATTTT

clone_size: NA
v_call: TRBV7-2
d_call: NA
j_call: TRBJ2-2
cdr3_aa: CASSPRQSRGTGELFF
cdr3_nt: TGTGCCAGCAGCCCACGACAGAGCCGAGGCACCGGGGAGCTGTTTTTT

clone_size: NA
v_call: TRBV7-9
d_call: NA
j_call: TRBJ2-5
cdr3_aa: CASSLGRETQYF
cdr3_nt: TGTGCCAGCAGCTTAGGGAGAGAGACCCAGTACTTC

clone_size: NA
v_call: TRBV9
d_call: NA
j_call: TRBJ2-1
cdr3_aa: CASSEGSGNEQFF
cdr3_nt: TGTGCCAGCAGCGAAGGCTCGGGCAATGAGCAGTTCTTC

clone_size: NA
v_call: TRBV5-1
d_call: NA
j_call: TRBJ2-4
cdr3_aa: CASSSQGHAKNIQYF
cdr3_nt: TGCGCCAGCAGCTCACAGGGTCACGCCAAAAACATTCAGTACTTC

clone_size: few
v_call: TRBV9
d_call: TRBD1
j_call: TRBJ1-5
cdr3_aa: CASSLQGGNQPQHF
cdr3_nt: TGTGCCAGCAGCCTACAGGGGGGGAATCAGCCCCAGCATTTT

clone_size: once
v_call: TRBV7-9
d_call: TRBD1
j_call: TRBJ1-4
cdr3_aa: CASSLGQGGEKLFF
cdr3_nt: TGTGCCAGCAGCTTGGGACAGGGAGGTGAAAAACTGTTTTTT

clone_size: NA
v_call: TRBV14
d_call: NA
j_call: TRBJ2-7
cdr3_aa: CASSHRHTSEQYF
cdr3_nt: TGTGCCAGCAGCCACCGTCACACCTCCGAGCAGTACTTC

clone_size: NA
v_call: TRBV7-6
d_call: TRBD1
j_call: TRBJ1-1
cdr3_aa: CASSLTGGQNTEAFF
cdr3_nt: TGTGCCAGCAGCTTGACAGGGGGCCAGAACACTGAAGCTTTCTTT

clone_size: NA
v_call: TRBV7-9
d_call: TRBD1
j_call: TRBJ2-7
cdr3_aa: CASSSPRGQNYEQYF
cdr3_nt: TGTGCCAGCAGCTCACCCCGGGGACAGAACTACGAGCAGTACTTC

clone_size: NA
v_call: TRBV5-6
d_call: NA
j_call: TRBJ1-1
cdr3_aa: CASSFLGATEAFF
cdr3_nt: TGTGCCAGCAGCTTCTTAGGGGCTACTGAAGCTTTCTTT

clone_size: NA
v_call: TRBV18
d_call: NA
j_call: TRBJ2-7
cdr3_aa: CASSPQERQLSYEQYF
cdr3_nt: TGTGCCAGCTCACCACAAGAGCGACAGTTATCCTACGAGCAGTACTTC

clone_size: NA
v_call: TRBV6-5
d_call: TRBD1
j_call: TRBJ1-6
cdr3_aa: CASSYGQVASPLHF
cdr3_nt: TGTGCCAGCAGTTACGGACAGGTTGCGTCACCCCTCCACTTT

clone_size: NA
v_call: TRBV2
d_call: TRBD1
j_call: TRBJ2-2
cdr3_aa: CASSVISRGQGGELFF
cdr3_nt: TGTGCCAGCAGTGTTATTAGTAGGGGGCAGGGCGGGGAGCTGTTTTTT

clone_size: few
v_call: TRBV6-2/TRBV6-3
d_call: NA
j_call: TRBJ1-5
cdr3_aa: CASSYSRVEPQHF
cdr3_nt: TGTGCCAGCAGTTACTCGAGGGTAGAGCCCCAGCATTTT

clone_size: once
v_call: TRBV7-9
d_call: TRBD2
j_call: TRBJ2-1
cdr3_aa: CASSQRTSGRARNEQFF
cdr3_nt: TGTGCCAGCAGCCAGAGGACTAGCGGGAGGGCCCGCAATGAGCAGTTCTTC

clone_size: NA
v_call: TRBV5-1
d_call: NA
j_call: TRBJ2-7
cdr3_aa: CASSSGTYEQYF
cdr3_nt: TGCGCCAGCAGTTCAGGAACCTACGAGCAGTACTTC

clone_size: NA
v_call: TRBV11-2
d_call: NA
j_call: TRBJ1-1
cdr3_aa: CASSLVPRGPLSTEAFF
cdr3_nt: TGTGCCAGCAGCTTAGTTCCCCGAGGGCCCTTGAGCACTGAAGCTTTCTTT

clone_size: NA
v_call: TRBV5-1
d_call: TRBD1
j_call: TRBJ1-4
cdr3_aa: CASSSRQGGEKLFF
cdr3_nt: TGCGCCAGCAGCTCCCGACAGGGAGGAGAAAAACTGTTTTTT

clone_size: NA
v_call: TRBV3-1/TRBV3-2
d_call: NA
j_call: TRBJ1-2
cdr3_aa: CASSQVGDFYGYTF
cdr3_nt: TGTGCCAGCAGCCAAGTCGGAGATTTCTATGGCTACACCTTC